A single sample gave rise to the 16 T cell receptor beta chains below, sequenced in a study of PD-L1 blockade in urothelial cancer. TCRdb's copy holds only in-frame clones and misses some; the assay was immunoSEQ multiplex PCR. The table includes approximately 110,000 clones, 70% to 90% detected once. The sequencing here drew on PBMCs, taken around atezolizumab (anti-PD-L1) treatment. Source of these receptors: a man between 50 and 59 years old with urothelial cancer.

This clone has a handful of counts. The rearrangement joins TRBV19 to TRBJ1-5, with 7 bases matching TRBD1. CDR3 length: 13 residues. Per the germline V gene, CDR1 is LNHDA and CDR2 is SQIVND (reference sequence). J was trimmed by 0 bases and V by 8 bases; bases with no gene match: 1. CDR3 region: CASGQDSNQPQHF. DNA of the CDR3: TGTGCCAGTGGACAGGATAGCAATCAGCCCCAGCATTTT.

The chain employs TRBV5-1 and TRBJ2-3; TRBD2 agrees at 9 bases. Per germline, CDR1 SGHRS and CDR2 YFSETQ. J lost 2 bases, V lost 4 bases, and 8 bases had no gene match. The CDR3 spans 16 residues. CDR3 DNA sequence: TGCGCCAGCAGCGGATTAGCGGGAGACGTCACAGATACGCAGTATTTT. This encodes CASSGLAGDVTDTQYF.

The V call is TRBV7-9, the J call TRBJ2-5, with D perhaps TRBD2 (6 bases). Trimming removed 5 bases at V and 5 bases at J, with 21 bases between. The CDR3 is made up of 16 amino acids. Looked up from germline, CDR1 is SEHNR and CDR2 is FQNEAQ (reference sequence). CDR3 amino acids: CASSLRDLALVETQYF. DNA for the CDR3: TGTGCCAGCAGCCTAAGAGACCTAGCGTTAGTCGAGACCCAGTACTTC.

CDR3 nucleotide sequence: TGTGCCAGCAGCCCGGACAGGGGGGTATCAGAGACCCAGTACTTC. Protein: CASSPDRGVSETQYF. This chain uses TRBV5-5 with TRBJ2-5; TRBD1 matches 10 bases. The ends lost 4 bases at V and 4 bases at J; junction bases unmatched: 7. The CDR3 length is 15 residues. Germline CDR1 reads SGHKS; CDR2 reads YYEKEE (reference sequence).

This clone was counted a few times. This chain joins TRBV27 and TRBJ2-1; 7 bases line up with TRBD2. CDR1 and CDR2 (germline): MNHEY, SMNVEV (reference sequence). Unmatched junction bases numbered 9, after V lost 1 base and J lost 3 bases. This CDR3 has 17 amino acids. The CDR3 loop reads CASSLYGRGRSYNEQFF. The CDR3 DNA is TGTGCCAGCAGTTTATATGGGAGGGGAAGGAGCTACAATGAGCAGTTCTTC.

The J gene is TRBJ1-2, the V gene TRBV6-1; TRBD1 matches 7 bases. Germline V gene sequence: CDR1 MNHNS, CDR2 SASEGT. The CDR3 length is 14 residues. V was pared by 11 bases and J by 7 bases, with 16 bases of the junction left unmatched. The CDR3, as DNA: TGTGCCGCAGGACACGGGACAGCCTCCGGTGGCTACACCTTC. Residues: CAAGHGTASGGYTF.

The V gene is TRBV5-4, the J gene TRBJ2-1, with TRBD1 matching over 7 bases. Trimming cost V 0 bases and J 5 bases; bases outside gene matches: 8. There are 16 residues in the CDR3. CDR1 is SGHNT and CDR2 is YYREEE in the germline V gene (reference sequence). In DNA form, the CDR3 reads TGTGCCAGCAGCTTGGGATTGTTAGGGACAGACAATGAGCAGTTCTTC. Protein product: CASSLGLLGTDNEQFF.

This chain joins TRBV5-6 and TRBJ2-5; 7 bases match TRBD1. CDR1 and CDR2 from the germline V gene are SGHDT and YYEEEE. The CDR3 is made up of 15 amino acids. The V and J ends lost 3 bases and 6 bases, in that order; junction bases with no gene match: 11. This CDR3 is CASSYRTGGIKTQYF. In DNA form, the CDR3 reads TGTGCCAGCAGCTACCGGACAGGAGGTATAAAGACCCAGTACTTC.

The J gene is TRBJ1-5, the V gene TRBV19, with D possibly TRBD1 on 6 matching bases. Per germline, CDR1 LNHDA and CDR2 SQIVND (reference sequence). Trimming pared 6 bases from V and 10 bases from J, leaving 22 bases between. The CDR3 has 15 amino acids. Here the CDR3 DNA reads TGTGCCAGTAGCTCTTCGACAGGCGAGGCGGGTCCCCAGCATTTT. As protein: CASSSSTGEAGPQHF.

V usage is TRBV28 and J usage is TRBJ1-2; D gene unclear. The CDR3 totals 12 residues. With 8 bases removed from V and 7 bases from J, the gap between germline ends came to 14 bases. CDR1 is MDHEN and CDR2 is SYDVKM in the germline V gene. The CDR3 spells CASRYSGSGYTF. CDR3 coding DNA: TGTGCCAGCCGATACTCAGGTTCTGGCTACACCTTC.

The V and J genes are TRBV4-2 and TRBJ2-1; 7 nucleotides agree with TRBD2. V lost 0 bases, J lost 4 bases, and 9 bases stayed unmatched. In germline, CDR1 is LGHNA, CDR2 YNFKEQ. The CDR3 has 17 amino acids. Here the CDR3 reads CASSQDPGLVGYNEQFF. The CDR3 coding sequence is TGTGCCAGCAGCCAAGACCCAGGACTAGTAGGGTACAATGAGCAGTTCTTC.

This clone occurred many times. The rearrangement joins TRBV4-1 to TRBJ2-7, with D possibly being TRBD1 (5 bases). CDR3 size: 15 residues. V dropped 2 bases and J dropped 5 bases, with 16 bases sitting between them. Looked up from germline, CDR1 is MGHRA and CDR2 is YSYEKL. CDR3 nucleotide sequence: TGCGCCAGCAGCCAAAGCTATATGGGGCTGGACGAGCAGTACTTC. Its translation is CASSQSYMGLDEQYF.

The chain joins TRBV11-3 to TRBJ2-1; no definite D call. The germline V and J ends were trimmed by 0 bases and 0 bases, with 12 bases remaining between them. CDR1 and CDR2 (germline): SGHNT, YENEEA. The CDR3 extends over 17 amino acids. The CDR3 here is CASSLDRATSSYNEQFF. The CDR3 DNA reads as TGTGCCAGCAGCTTAGACCGAGCGACGAGCTCCTACAATGAGCAGTTCTTC. The full variable domain, in which reference TRBV11-3 and TRBJ2-1 provide the parts outside the CDR3, is EAGVVQSPRYKIIEKKQPVAFWCNPISGHNTLYWYLQNLGQGPELLIRYENEEAVDDSQLPKDRFSAERLKGVDSTLKIQPAELGDSAVYLCASSLDRATSSYNEQFFGPGTRLTVL.

V gene TRBV25-1 combines with J gene TRBJ2-1; the match to TRBD2 covers 8 bases. J gave up 3 bases and V 4 bases, and 11 bases lay outside the gene matches. The CDR3 is 17 residues long. Germline V gene data show CDR1 as MGHDK and CDR2 as SYGVNS. CDR3 sequence (DNA): TGTGCCAGCAGTGGAGCCTCAGGACTAGCAAACTACAATGAGCAGTTCTTC. The encoded protein is CASSGASGLANYNEQFF.

V is TRBV28 and J is TRBJ1-6; D might be TRBD1 (6 bases). This CDR3 spans 12 amino acids. The germline V and J ends were trimmed by 5 bases and 14 bases, with 13 bases remaining between them. Germline assignment: CDR1 MDHEN and CDR2 SYDVKM. The CDR3 protein is CASSTGPQTLHF. CDR3 bases: TGTGCCAGCAGTACAGGGCCCCAAACCCTCCACTTT.

This clone occurred many times. V gene TRBV19 combines with J gene TRBJ1-2; the D gene is possibly TRBD1 (6 bases). The germline CDR1 and CDR2 sequences are LNHDA and SQIVND (reference sequence). The CDR3 runs 15 residues. The germline V and J ends were trimmed by 6 bases and 5 bases, with 19 bases remaining between them. The chain's CDR3 is CASSPDRRPSYGYTF. The DNA for the CDR3 is TGTGCCAGTAGCCCGGACAGACGACCCTCTTATGGCTACACCTTC.